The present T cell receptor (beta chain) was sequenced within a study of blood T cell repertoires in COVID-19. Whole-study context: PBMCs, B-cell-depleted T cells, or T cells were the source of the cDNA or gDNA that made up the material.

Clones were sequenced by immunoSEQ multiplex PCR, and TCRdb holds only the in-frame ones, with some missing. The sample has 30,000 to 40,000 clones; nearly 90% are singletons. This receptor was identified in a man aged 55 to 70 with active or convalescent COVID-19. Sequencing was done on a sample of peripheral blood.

CDR3 in DNA: TGTGCCAGCAGTGAAGCTCAGGGGAATAGTTACGAGCAGTACTTC. Amino acid sequence: CASSEAQGNSYEQYF. The V and J genes are TRBV6-1 and TRBJ2-7; a possible D gene is TRBD1 (6 bases). In germline, CDR1 is MNHNS, CDR2 SASEGT. This CDR3 spans 15 amino acids. Between the trimmed V and J ends, which lost 0 bases and 4 bases, there was a span of 13 bases.